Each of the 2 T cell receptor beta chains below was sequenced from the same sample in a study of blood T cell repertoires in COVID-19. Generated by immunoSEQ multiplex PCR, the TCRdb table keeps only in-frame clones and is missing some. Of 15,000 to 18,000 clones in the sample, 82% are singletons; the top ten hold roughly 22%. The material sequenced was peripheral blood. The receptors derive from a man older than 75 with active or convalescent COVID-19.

CDR3: CASSLAGPRRTDTQYF. DNA for the CDR3: TGTGCCAGCAGCTTAGCGGGGCCGCGCCGCACAGATACGCAGTATTTT. The chain links TRBV7-8 to TRBJ2-3; tentative D call: TRBD1 (5 bases). The V gene lost 0 bases and the J gene lost 1 base, with 11 bases spanning the gap. Germline V gives CDR1 SGHVS, CDR2 FQNEAQ. This CDR3 is 16 amino acids long.

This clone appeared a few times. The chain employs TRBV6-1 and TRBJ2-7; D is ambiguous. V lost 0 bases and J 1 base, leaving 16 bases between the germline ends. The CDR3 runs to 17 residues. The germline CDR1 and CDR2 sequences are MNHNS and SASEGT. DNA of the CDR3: TGTGCCAGCAGTGAAGCTGGGCCCCACTGGATTTCCTACGAGCAGTACTTC. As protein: CASSEAGPHWISYEQYF.